This T cell receptor beta chain is from a study of beta chain features in type 1 diabetes. Notes on the study in general: Moderate but significant shortening of TCRB CDR3s was recorded in all four CD4+ subsets from Type 1 diabetes patients.

The germline V gene encodes CDR1 MNHEY and CDR2 SMNVEV (reference sequence). Trimming removed 6 bases from V and 6 bases from J; junction bases left unmatched: 10. CDR3 size: 15 residues. Every bit of the isolated RNA underwent reverse transcription, so sequencing read expressed TCRB transcripts. Here immunoSEQ multiplex PCR was the method, and the copy in TCRdb shows in-frame clones only, minus some. The sample lists about 250,000 clones; 13% to 15% were seen once. As for this clone: Its antigen is not identified.

Blood was drawn once from each donor into heparinised tubes. The draws averaged about 120 mL. Stem cell-like memory, regulatory, central memory and naive CD4+ cells were sorted via CD45RO/CCR7/CD25/CD127/CD95/CD27. The TCR originated in a woman in her forties in good health. The J gene is TRBJ1-2, the V gene TRBV27; 10 bases fit TRBD1. Sequences were obtained from naive CD4+ T cells from blood. CDR3 loop: CASRLQGTGANGYTF. CDR3 sequence (DNA): TGTGCCAGCAGGTTACAAGGGACAGGGGCTAATGGCTACACCTTC.